This TCR beta chain comes out of a study of blood T cell repertoires in COVID-19. This clone was observed a handful of times. The data were produced by immunoSEQ multiplex PCR, yet TCRdb's version contains in-frame clones alone and is incomplete. The data contain about 270,000 clones, about 91% of them singletons. Cohorts were assigned according to the clinical history that participants reported. Sequenced input: PBMCs or T cells enriched from blood (not recorded which). The receptor was derived from a man aged 40-55 years who had been exposed to COVID-19.

The CDR3 here is CASSDQGPLGQPQHF. Here the CDR3 DNA reads TGTGCCAGTAGCGACCAGGGGCCCCTGGGTCAGCCCCAGCATTTT. V is TRBV19 and J is TRBJ1-5; the D gene is possibly TRBD1 (6 bases). CDR1 and CDR2 (germline): LNHDA, SQIVND (reference sequence). This CDR3 contains 15 residues. Trimming cost V 6 bases and J 6 bases, with 18 bases left between them.